These 22 T cell receptor beta chains share one sample of origin, sequenced in a study of blood T cell repertoires in COVID-19. Some clones are missing from TCRdb's copy, which holds only in-frame ones; the method was immunoSEQ multiplex PCR. The table records 350,000 to 450,000 clones, more than 80% of them present only once. The sequenced sample consisted of peripheral blood. The receptors were sampled from a man between 35 and 55 years old with acute or convalescent COVID-19.

CDR3 nucleotides: TGTGCCCTCGGGGGGGCTGGCGGCACAGATACGCAGTATTTT. Protein product: CALGGAGGTDTQYF. This chain connects TRBV10-3 to TRBJ2-3, with 8 bases that match TRBD2. The CDR3 runs 14 residues. Germline V gene data show CDR1 as ENHRY and CDR2 as SYGVKD. Trimming cost V 11 bases and J 1 base; bases outside gene matches: 8.

The chain carries TRBV7-9 and TRBJ2-2; TRBD1 matches 7 bases. Trimming at V came to 3 bases and at J to 5 bases, leaving 9 bases not matched to a gene. CDR3 length equals 16 residues. The germline V gene has CDR1 SEHNR and CDR2 FQNEAQ (reference sequence). This CDR3 is CASSLDRDSSTGELFF. CDR3 bases: TGTGCCAGCAGCTTGGATAGGGACAGCTCAACCGGGGAGCTGTTTTTT.

With respect to this clone: At one boundary the junction diverges from the germline segment, which might be a read error. The chain carries TRBV6-5 and TRBJ2-7; no reliable D call. Germline V gene sequence: CDR1 MNHEY, CDR2 SVGAGI. The CDR3 runs to 13 residues. The CDR3 is CASSYSRSSEQYF. CDR3 DNA sequence: TGTGCCAGCAGTTACTCACGGTCCTCCGAGCAGTACTTC.

The chain couples TRBV18 to TRBJ2-5; TRBD1 is a possible D gene (6 bases). CDR3 size: 14 residues. The V gene lost 3 bases and the J gene lost 5 bases, with 13 bases spanning the gap. The germline V gene encodes CDR1 KGHSH and CDR2 LQKENI. For the CDR3, the DNA is TGTGCCAGCTCACCGACACAGGGTCGGGAGACCCAGTACTTC. Residues: CASSPTQGRETQYF.

This chain connects TRBV5-1 to TRBJ2-5; no reliable D call. V was cut by 7 bases and J by 5 bases, with 9 bases left in between. The germline V gene encodes CDR1 SGHRS and CDR2 YFSETQ. The CDR3 covers 11 residues. CDR3 nucleotides: TGCGCCAGCCTCGGTGAGGAGACCCAGTACTTC. This sequence encodes CASLGEETQYF.

The V gene is TRBV6-1, the J gene TRBJ2-5, with D possibly matching TRBD1 (5 bases). The CDR3 totals 15 residues. The germline gives CDR1 MNHNS, CDR2 SASEGT. With 1 base removed from V and 1 base from J, the gap between germline ends came to 10 bases. CDR3 in DNA: TGTGCCAGCAGTGAAGGGGGCCACCCCCAAGAGACCCAGTACTTC. This gives the protein CASSEGGHPQETQYF.

The rearrangement joins TRBV4-2 to TRBJ1-2; no definite D call. V lost 0 bases and J lost 3, with 8 bases in between. CDR3 length: 14 amino acids. Germline assignment: CDR1 LGHNA and CDR2 YNFKEQ. CDR3 DNA sequence: TGTGCCAGCAGCCAAGATACCGGGGACTATGGCTACACCTTC. Its translation is CASSQDTGDYGYTF.

V usage is TRBV6-5 and J usage is TRBJ1-2; D might be TRBD1 (5 bases). The CDR3 consists of 13 residues. The V end was cut by 5 bases, the J end by 3 bases, with 10 bases between. Germline V gene data show CDR1 as MNHEY and CDR2 as SVGAGI. The CDR3 region has the DNA TGTGCCAGCAGTCCGACAGAGGACTATGGCTACACCTTC. Its translation is CASSPTEDYGYTF.

The chain couples TRBV10-3 to TRBJ1-1, with D possibly matching TRBD1 (5 bases). CDR1 is ENHRY, CDR2 SYGVKD, per germline. The ends were cut back, 6 bases at V and 1 base at J, with 15 bases in the middle. The CDR3 runs to 15 residues. CDR3 loop: CAIRAQETQNTEAFF. CDR3 bases: TGTGCCATCAGGGCACAGGAAACACAGAACACTGAAGCTTTCTTT.

V gene TRBV27 combines with J gene TRBJ1-5; D unresolved. Germline values: CDR1 MNHEY, CDR2 SMNVEV (reference sequence). Trimming took 6 bases from V and 9 from J, leaving 12 bases between them. The CDR3 totals 12 residues. The CDR3 coding sequence is TGTGCCAGCAGCCTCCTCGGCGGGCCCCAGCATTTT. It encodes CASSLLGGPQHF.

The chain uses TRBV3-1 (or the pseudogene TRBV3-2) and TRBJ1-4, with D unresolved. V lost 6 bases to trimming and J lost 8 bases, with 10 bases between them. Looked up from germline, CDR1 is LGHDT and CDR2 is YNNKEL (reference sequence). The CDR3 is 12 residues long. The CDR3 bases are TGTGCCAGCAGTCGGGGTGAGGAAAAACTGTTTTTT. It specifies CASSRGEEKLFF.

The V call is TRBV28, the J call TRBJ1-5, with 7 bases identical to TRBD1. V dropped 5 bases and J dropped 11; count of bases not matched to a gene: 12. The CDR3 extends over 14 amino acids. Germline CDR1 reads MDHEN; CDR2 reads SYDVKM. The CDR3: CASSGDRVRKTQHF. CDR3 coding DNA: TGTGCCAGCAGTGGAGACAGGGTAAGGAAAACCCAGCATTTT.

The V and J genes are TRBV28 and TRBJ2-7; 10 nucleotides match TRBD1. J gave up 6 bases and V 8 bases, and 10 bases lay outside the gene matches. Germline V gene data show CDR1 as MDHEN and CDR2 as SYDVKM. This CDR3 has 14 residues. CDR3 region: CASEMLGQGSEQYF. The CDR3, as DNA: TGTGCCAGCGAAATGTTGGGACAGGGGAGCGAGCAGTACTTC.

The chain recombines TRBV4-3 with TRBJ1-2; 7 nucleotides agree with TRBD1. CDR1 LGHNA and CDR2 YSLEER come from the germline V gene. V was clipped by 0 bases and J by 6 bases; unmatched bases: 7. The CDR3 extends over 15 amino acids. The CDR3 DNA follows: TGCGCCAGCAGCCAAGACCTGACAGGGATTCATGGCTACACCTTC. Translated, it gives CASSQDLTGIHGYTF.

The chain combines TRBV30 with TRBJ2-5; TRBD1 matches 11 bases. Looked up from germline, CDR1 is GTSNPN and CDR2 is SVGIG (reference sequence). This CDR3 region has 13 residues. V lost 6 bases and J lost 5; bases outside the gene matches: 5. The CDR3 DNA reads as TGTGCCTGTCGGACAGGGGGCCGTGAGACCCAGTACTTC. Residues: CACRTGGRETQYF.

On this clone itself: Additional DNA sequences in this sample encode the identical CDR3. This chain joins TRBV28 and TRBJ1-4; 9 bases fit TRBD1. Germline V gene sequence: CDR1 MDHEN, CDR2 SYDVKM. The CDR3 is 12 residues long. V dropped 9 bases and J dropped 6; count of bases not matched to a gene: 2. In DNA form, the CDR3 reads TGTGCCAGTAGACAGGGGGATGAAAAACTGTTTTTT. This codes for CASRQGDEKLFF.

The chain joins TRBV4-2 to TRBJ2-3; 10 bases agree with TRBD2. V was clipped by 0 bases and J by 7 bases; unmatched bases: 7. Per germline, CDR1 LGHNA and CDR2 YNFKEQ. The CDR3 length is 16 residues. CDR3 in amino acids: CASSQDMSGGANTQYF. In DNA, the CDR3 is TGTGCCAGCAGCCAAGATATGAGCGGGGGGGCTAATACGCAGTATTTT.

This chain joins TRBV7-2 and TRBJ1-6, with 11 bases identical to TRBD1. Trimming took 5 bases from V and 6 from J; bases not matched to a gene: 9. In germline, CDR1 is SGHTA, CDR2 FQGNSA. The CDR3 spans 17 residues. The CDR3: CASSLGQGANINSPLHF. CDR3 sequence (DNA): TGTGCCAGCAGCCTAGGACAGGGGGCGAATATTAATTCACCCCTCCACTTT.

The chain is built from TRBV5-1 and TRBJ1-2; maybe TRBD1 (5 bases). This CDR3 comprises 15 residues. Trimming removed 5 bases at V and 2 bases at J, with 16 bases between. Germline V gives CDR1 SGHRS, CDR2 YFSETQ. The CDR3 nucleotides are TGCGCCAGCAGAACAGACAGTTTCGGGAACTATGGCTACACCTTC. Protein: CASRTDSFGNYGYTF.

The chain joins TRBV3-1 (or the pseudogene TRBV3-2) to TRBJ1-2; no clear D gene. This CDR3 has 15 amino acids. Germline CDR1 reads LGHDT; CDR2 reads YNNKEL (reference sequence). Trimming removed 4 bases at V and 4 bases at J, with 16 bases between. CDR3 DNA sequence: TGTGCCAGCAGCCCCAACGCGGGAGTATCCTATGGCTACACCTTC. It yields the protein CASSPNAGVSYGYTF.

This clone appeared once. The rearrangement links TRBV19 to TRBJ2-1; 8 bases fit TRBD1. Unmatched junction bases numbered 1, after V lost 0 bases and J lost 12 bases. The CDR3 runs to 12 residues. In germline, CDR1 is LNHDA, CDR2 SQIVND (reference sequence). CDR3 nucleotide sequence: TGTGCCAGTAGTATAGACGGACAGGGGCAGTTCTTC. This codes for CASSIDGQGQFF. The whole variable domain, remainder taken from reference TRBV19 and TRBJ2-1, is DGGITQSPKYLFRKEGQNVTLSCEQNLNHDAMYWYRQDPGQGLRLIYYSQIVNDFQKGDIAEGYSVSREKKESFPLTVTSAQKNPTAFYLCASSIDGQGQFFGPGTRLTVL.

In this sample, this clone turned up a few times. J is TRBJ2-3 and V is TRBV7-6; TRBD1 is a possible D gene (5 bases). V lost 2 bases and J lost 1, with 13 bases in between. The CDR3 sequence is 16 residues long. Per the germline V gene, CDR1 is SGHVS and CDR2 is FNYEAQ. This chain's CDR3 is CASSLNRARGTDTQYF. The CDR3 region has the DNA TGTGCCAGCAGCTTAAATAGGGCCAGGGGCACAGATACGCAGTATTTT. Drawing the rest from reference TRBV7-6 and TRBJ2-3, the complete variable domain is GAGVSQSPRYKVTKRGQDVALRCDPISGHVSLYWYRQALGQGPEFLTYFNYEAQQDKSGLPNDRFSAERPEGSISTLTIQRTEQRDSAMYRCASSLNRARGTDTQYFGPGTRLTVL.